This T cell receptor beta chain emerged from a study of blood T cell repertoires in COVID-19. Study-level information: From T cells, B-cell-depleted T cells, or PBMCs came the material, which was cDNA or gDNA.

Libraries were prepared by immunoSEQ multiplex PCR; TCRdb keeps only in-frame clonotypes and omits some of them. The sample includes a few hundred thousand clones, around 84% of them seen just once. Individuals aged about 18 to 95 years were recruited from about two dozen US areas. This TCR derives from a middle-aged man who had recovered from COVID-19. The specimen was PBMCs or T cells enriched from blood (not recorded which).

The CDR3 sequence: CASSQTRDSKQETQYF. The CDR3 nucleotides read TGCGCCAGCAGCCAAACCCGGGACAGTAAACAAGAGACCCAGTACTTC. The V call is TRBV4-1, the J call TRBJ2-5; 7 bases match TRBD1. V trimming: 2 bases; J trimming: 2 bases; junction bases outside the gene matches: 8. Looked up from germline, CDR1 is MGHRA and CDR2 is YSYEKL. This CDR3 has 16 residues.